A single sample gave rise to the 2 T cell receptor beta chains below, sequenced in a study of blood T cell repertoires in COVID-19. Produced via immunoSEQ multiplex PCR; TCRdb's table is partial and in-frame only. This sample has 200,000 to 250,000 clones, with 90% to 95% found just once. Sequencing was done on a sample of peripheral blood. These receptors were taken from a man aged 55 to 70 with COVID-19, enrolled during active disease.

The chain recombines TRBV12-3 or TRBV12-4 with TRBJ1-6, with D hard to call. V was cut by 6 bases and J by 9 bases, with 9 bases left in between. The CDR3 is 12 residues long. CDR3 sequence: CASRLPGSPLHF. The DNA of the CDR3 is TGTGCCAGCAGGCTCCCGGGTTCACCCCTCCACTTT.

The V gene is TRBV19, the J gene TRBJ1-5; 9 bases are a match to TRBD1. CDR1 and CDR2 from the germline V gene are LNHDA and SQIVND (reference sequence). Germline trimming cut 5 bases from V and 5 bases from J; bases unmatched to any gene: 10. CDR3 size: 16 residues. The CDR3 bases are TGTGCCAGTAGTCTCCCCTCGGACAGGGGATATCAGCCCCAGCATTTT. This gives the protein CASSLPSDRGYQPQHF.